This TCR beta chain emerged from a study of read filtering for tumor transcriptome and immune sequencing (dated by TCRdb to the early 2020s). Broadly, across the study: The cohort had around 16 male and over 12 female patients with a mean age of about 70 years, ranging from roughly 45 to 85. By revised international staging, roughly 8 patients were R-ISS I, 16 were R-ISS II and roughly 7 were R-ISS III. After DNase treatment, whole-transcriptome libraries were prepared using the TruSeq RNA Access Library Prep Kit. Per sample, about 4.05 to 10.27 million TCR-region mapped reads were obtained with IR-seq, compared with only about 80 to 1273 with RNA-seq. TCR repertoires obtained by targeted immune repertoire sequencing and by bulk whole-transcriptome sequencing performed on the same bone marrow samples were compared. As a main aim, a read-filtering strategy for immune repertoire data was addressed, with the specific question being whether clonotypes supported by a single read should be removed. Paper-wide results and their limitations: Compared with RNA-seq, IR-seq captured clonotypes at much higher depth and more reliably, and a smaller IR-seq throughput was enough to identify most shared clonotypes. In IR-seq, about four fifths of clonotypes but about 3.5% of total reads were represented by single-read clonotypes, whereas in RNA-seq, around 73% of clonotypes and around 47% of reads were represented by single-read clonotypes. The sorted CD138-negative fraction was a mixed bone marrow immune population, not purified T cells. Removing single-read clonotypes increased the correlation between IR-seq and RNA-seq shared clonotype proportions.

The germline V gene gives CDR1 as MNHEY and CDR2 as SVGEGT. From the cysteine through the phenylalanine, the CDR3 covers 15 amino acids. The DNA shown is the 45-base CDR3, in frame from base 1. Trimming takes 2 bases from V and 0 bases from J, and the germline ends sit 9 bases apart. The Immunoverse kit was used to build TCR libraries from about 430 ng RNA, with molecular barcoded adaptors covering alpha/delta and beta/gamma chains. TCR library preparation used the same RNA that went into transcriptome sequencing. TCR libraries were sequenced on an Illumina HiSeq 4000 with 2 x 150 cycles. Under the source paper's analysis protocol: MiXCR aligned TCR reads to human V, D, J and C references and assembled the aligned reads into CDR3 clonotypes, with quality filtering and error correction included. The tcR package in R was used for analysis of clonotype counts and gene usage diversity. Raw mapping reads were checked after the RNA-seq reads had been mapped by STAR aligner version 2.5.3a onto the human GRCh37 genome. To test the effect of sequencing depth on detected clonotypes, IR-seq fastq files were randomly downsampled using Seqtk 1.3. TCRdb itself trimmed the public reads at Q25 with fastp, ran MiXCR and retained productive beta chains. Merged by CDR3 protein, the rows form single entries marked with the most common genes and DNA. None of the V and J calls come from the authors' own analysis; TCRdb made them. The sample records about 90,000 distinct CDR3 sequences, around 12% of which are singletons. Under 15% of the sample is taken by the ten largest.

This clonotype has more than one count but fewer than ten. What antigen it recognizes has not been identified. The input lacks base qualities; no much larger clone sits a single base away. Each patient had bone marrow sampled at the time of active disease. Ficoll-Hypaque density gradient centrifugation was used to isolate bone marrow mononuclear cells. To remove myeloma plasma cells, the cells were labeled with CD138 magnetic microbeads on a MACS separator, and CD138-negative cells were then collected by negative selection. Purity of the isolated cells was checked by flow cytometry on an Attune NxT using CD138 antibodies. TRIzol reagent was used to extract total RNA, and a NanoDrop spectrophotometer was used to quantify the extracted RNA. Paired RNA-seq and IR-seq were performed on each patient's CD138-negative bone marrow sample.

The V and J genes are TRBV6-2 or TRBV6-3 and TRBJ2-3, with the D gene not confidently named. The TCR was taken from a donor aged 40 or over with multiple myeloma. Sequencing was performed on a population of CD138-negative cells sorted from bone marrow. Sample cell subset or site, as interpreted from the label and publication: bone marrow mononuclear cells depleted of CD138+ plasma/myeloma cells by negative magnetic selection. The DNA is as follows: TGTGCCAGCAGTTACGATCCTGGTAGCACAGATACGCAGTATTTT. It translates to CASSYDPGSTDTQYF.